Sequencing of this T cell receptor beta chain was carried out in a study of shared clonotypes between healthy human individuals. General study points: Non-shared clonotypes had lower generation probabilities than those shared by all four donors. A generally larger estimated richness was seen in naive subsets than in memory subsets.

Sequenced by immunoSEQ multiplex PCR; TCRdb stores in-frame clones only, minus some. The repertoire holds a few million clones, with more than 85% as singletons. Germline V gene lookup returns CDR1 LGHNA and CDR2 YNFKEQ. This CDR3 spans 14 amino acids. V lost 2 bases, J lost 3 bases, and 2 bases stayed unmatched. A remark on this clone: The antigen remains unidentified.

Each sample came from a Caucasian adult donor living in Nashville, Tennessee. Material for sequencing was naive CD4+ T cells from PBMCs. Subset: CD45RA+ positively selected. The sequence was obtained from a man between 18 and 29 years old in good health. Some clones in this sample may be carry-over from other donors' samples. This chain uses TRBV4-2 with TRBJ1-2, with TRBD1 matching over 8 bases. The CDR3 here is CASSQTTGDYGYTF. DNA of the CDR3: TGTGCCAGCAGCCAAACGACAGGGGACTATGGCTACACCTTC.